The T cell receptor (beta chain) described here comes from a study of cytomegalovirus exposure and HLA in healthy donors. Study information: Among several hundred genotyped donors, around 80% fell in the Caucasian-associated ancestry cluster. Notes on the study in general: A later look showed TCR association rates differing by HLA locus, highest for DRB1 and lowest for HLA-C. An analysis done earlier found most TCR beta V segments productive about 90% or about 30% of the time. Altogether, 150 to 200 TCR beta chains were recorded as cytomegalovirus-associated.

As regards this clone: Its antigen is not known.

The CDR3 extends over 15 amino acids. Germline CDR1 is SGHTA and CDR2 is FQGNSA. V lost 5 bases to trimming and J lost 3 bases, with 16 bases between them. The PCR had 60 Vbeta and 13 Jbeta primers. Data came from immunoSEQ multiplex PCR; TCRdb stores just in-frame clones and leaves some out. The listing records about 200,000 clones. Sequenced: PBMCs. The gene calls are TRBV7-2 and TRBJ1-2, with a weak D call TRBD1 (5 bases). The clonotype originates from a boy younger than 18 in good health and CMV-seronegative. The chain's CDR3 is CASSKEGGTDYGYTF. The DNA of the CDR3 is TGTGCCAGCAGCAAGGAGGGTGGGACCGACTATGGCTACACCTTC.